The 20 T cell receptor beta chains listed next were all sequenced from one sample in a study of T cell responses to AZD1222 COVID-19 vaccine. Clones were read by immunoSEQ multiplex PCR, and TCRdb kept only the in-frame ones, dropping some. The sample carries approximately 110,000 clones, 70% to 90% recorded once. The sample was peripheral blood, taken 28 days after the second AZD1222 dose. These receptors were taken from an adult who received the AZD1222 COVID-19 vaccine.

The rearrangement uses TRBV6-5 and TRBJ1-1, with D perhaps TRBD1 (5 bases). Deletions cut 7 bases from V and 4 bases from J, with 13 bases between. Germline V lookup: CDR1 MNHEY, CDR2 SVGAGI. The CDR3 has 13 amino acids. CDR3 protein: CASTRALGTEAFF. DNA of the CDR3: TGTGCCAGCACCAGGGCGTTGGGCACTGAAGCTTTCTTT.

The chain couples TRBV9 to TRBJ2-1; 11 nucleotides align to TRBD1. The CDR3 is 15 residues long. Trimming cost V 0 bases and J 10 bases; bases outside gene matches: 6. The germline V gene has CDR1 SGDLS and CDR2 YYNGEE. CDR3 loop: CASSVVGQGAGEQFF. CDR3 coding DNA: TGTGCCAGCAGCGTAGTTGGACAGGGGGCTGGCGAGCAGTTCTTC.

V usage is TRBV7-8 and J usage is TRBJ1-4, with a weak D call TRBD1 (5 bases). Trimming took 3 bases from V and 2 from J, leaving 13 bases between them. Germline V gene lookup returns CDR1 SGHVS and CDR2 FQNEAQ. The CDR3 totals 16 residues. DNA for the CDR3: TGTGCCAGCAGCTTGGGCACGGGGCTGACTAATGAAAAACTGTTTTTT. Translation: CASSLGTGLTNEKLFF.

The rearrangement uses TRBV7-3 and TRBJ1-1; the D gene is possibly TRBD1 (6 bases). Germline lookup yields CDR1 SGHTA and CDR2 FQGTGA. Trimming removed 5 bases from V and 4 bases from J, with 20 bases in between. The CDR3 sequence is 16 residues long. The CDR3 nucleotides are TGTGCCAGCAGCCAAAAGTTCGGGGGCTCGGGCACTGAAGCTTTCTTT. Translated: CASSQKFGGSGTEAFF.

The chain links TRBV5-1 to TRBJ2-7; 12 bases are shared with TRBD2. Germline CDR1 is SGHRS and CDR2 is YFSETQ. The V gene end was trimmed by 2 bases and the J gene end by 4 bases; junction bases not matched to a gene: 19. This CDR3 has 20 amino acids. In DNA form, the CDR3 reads TGCGCCAGCAGCTTCTCCAGGAGACAGCAAGGCACTAGCGGGGGGTACGAGCAGTACTTC. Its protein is CASSFSRRQQGTSGGYEQYF.

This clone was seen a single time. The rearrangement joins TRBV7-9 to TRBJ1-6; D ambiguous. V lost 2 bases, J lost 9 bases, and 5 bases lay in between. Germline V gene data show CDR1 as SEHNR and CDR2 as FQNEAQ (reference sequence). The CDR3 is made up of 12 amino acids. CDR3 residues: CASSLQASPLHF. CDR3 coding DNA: TGTGCCAGCAGCTTACAAGCTTCACCCCTCCACTTT.

The CDR3 loop is CASSLGDRSNEQYF. DNA of the CDR3: TGTGCCAGCAGTTTGGGGGACAGATCCAACGAGCAGTACTTC. The rearrangement links TRBV28 to TRBJ2-7; the match to TRBD1 covers 7 bases. Germline trimming cut 3 bases from V and 5 bases from J; bases unmatched to any gene: 7. Germline loops: CDR1 MDHEN, CDR2 SYDVKM. The CDR3 is made up of 14 amino acids. The full variable domain, in which reference TRBV28 and TRBJ2-7 provide the parts outside the CDR3, is DVKVTQSSRYLVKRTGEKVFLECVQDMDHENMFWYRQDPGLGLRLIYFSYDVKMKEKGDIPEGYSVSREKKERFSLILESASTNQTSMYLCASSLGDRSNEQYFGPGTRLTVT.

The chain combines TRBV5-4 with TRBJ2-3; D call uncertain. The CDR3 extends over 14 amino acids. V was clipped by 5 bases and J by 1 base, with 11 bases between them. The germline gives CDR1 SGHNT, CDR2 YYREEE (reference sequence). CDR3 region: CASRPDVGTDTQYF. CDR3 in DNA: TGTGCCAGCAGGCCCGATGTGGGCACAGATACGCAGTATTTT.

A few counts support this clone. CDR3 sequence reads: CASSAEAAQDWNEQYF. In DNA form, the CDR3 reads TGTGCCAGCAGTGCCGAGGCAGCCCAGGATTGGAACGAGCAGTACTTC. The genes are TRBV25-1 and TRBJ2-7; the D is unclear. This CDR3 has 16 residues. Deletions cut 4 bases from V and 5 bases from J, with 21 bases between. Germline CDR1 and CDR2: MGHDK and SYGVNS.

In DNA form, the CDR3 reads TGCAGCGTTATGACAGGGGGGAGTAGCTACACCTTC. Amino acid sequence: CSVMTGGSSYTF. The V gene is TRBV29-1, the J gene TRBJ1-2; 9 positions agree with TRBD1. The V gene end was trimmed by 5 bases and the J gene end by 9 bases; junction bases not matched to a gene: 7. CDR1 and CDR2 (germline): SQVTM, ANQGSEA. This CDR3 region has 12 residues. Drawing the rest from reference TRBV29-1 and TRBJ1-2, the complete variable domain is SAVISQKPSRDICQRGTSLTIQCQVDSQVTMMFWYRQQPGQSLTLIATANQGSEATYESGFVIDKFPISRPNLTFSTLTVSNMSPEDSSIYLCSVMTGGSSYTFGSGTRLTVV.

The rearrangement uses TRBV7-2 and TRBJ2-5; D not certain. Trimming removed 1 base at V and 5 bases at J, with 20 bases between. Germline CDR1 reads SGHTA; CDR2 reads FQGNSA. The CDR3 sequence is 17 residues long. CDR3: CASSLGVIGPIRETQYF. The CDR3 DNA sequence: TGTGCCAGCAGCTTAGGGGTTATAGGACCAATAAGGGAGACCCAGTACTTC.

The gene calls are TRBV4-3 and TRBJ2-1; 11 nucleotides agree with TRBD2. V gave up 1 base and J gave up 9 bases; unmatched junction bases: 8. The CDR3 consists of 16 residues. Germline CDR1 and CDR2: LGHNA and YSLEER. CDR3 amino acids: CASSQANIAGGGEQFF. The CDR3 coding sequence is TGCGCCAGCAGCCAAGCAAACATAGCGGGAGGGGGTGAGCAGTTCTTC.

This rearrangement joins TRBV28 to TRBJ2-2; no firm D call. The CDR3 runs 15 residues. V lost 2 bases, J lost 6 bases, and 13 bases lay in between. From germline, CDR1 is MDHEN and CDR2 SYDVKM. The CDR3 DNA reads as TGTGCCAGCAGTTTAGCACAACTTTCGCCCGGGGAGCTGTTTTTT. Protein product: CASSLAQLSPGELFF.

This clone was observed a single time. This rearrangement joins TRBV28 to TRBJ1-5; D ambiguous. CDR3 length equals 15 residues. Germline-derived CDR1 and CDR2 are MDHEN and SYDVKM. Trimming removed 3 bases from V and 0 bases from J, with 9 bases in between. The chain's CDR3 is CASSFRRDSNQPQHF. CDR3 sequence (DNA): TGTGCCAGCAGTTTCAGAAGAGATAGCAATCAGCCCCAGCATTTT. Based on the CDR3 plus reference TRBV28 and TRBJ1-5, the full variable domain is DVKVTQSSRYLVKRTGEKVFLECVQDMDHENMFWYRQDPGLGLRLIYFSYDVKMKEKGDIPEGYSVSREKKERFSLILESASTNQTSMYLCASSFRRDSNQPQHFGDGTRLSIL.

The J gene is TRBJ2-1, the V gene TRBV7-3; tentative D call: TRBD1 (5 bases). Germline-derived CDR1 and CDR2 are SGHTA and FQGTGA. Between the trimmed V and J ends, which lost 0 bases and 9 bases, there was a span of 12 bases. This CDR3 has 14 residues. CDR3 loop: CASSLTRATVEQFF. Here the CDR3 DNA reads TGTGCCAGCAGCTTAACCCGGGCGACAGTTGAGCAGTTCTTC.

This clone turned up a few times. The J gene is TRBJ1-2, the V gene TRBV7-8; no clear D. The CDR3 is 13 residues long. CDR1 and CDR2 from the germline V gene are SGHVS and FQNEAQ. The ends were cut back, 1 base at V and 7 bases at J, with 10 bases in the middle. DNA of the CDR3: TGTGCCAGCAGCTTAGATCATTCTTCTGGCTACACCTTC. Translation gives CASSLDHSSGYTF.

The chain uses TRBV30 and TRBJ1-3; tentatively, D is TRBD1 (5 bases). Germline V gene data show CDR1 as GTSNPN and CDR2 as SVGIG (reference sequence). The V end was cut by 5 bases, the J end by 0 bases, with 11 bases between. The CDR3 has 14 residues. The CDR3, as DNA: TGTGCCTGGTCTGCGGGGGGCTCTGGAAACACCATATATTTT. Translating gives CAWSAGGSGNTIYF.

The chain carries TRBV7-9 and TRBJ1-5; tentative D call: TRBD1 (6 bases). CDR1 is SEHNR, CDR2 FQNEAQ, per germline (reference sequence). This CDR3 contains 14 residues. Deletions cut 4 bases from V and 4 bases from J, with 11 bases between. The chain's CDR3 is CASSSGHHNQPQHF. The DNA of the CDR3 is TGTGCCAGCAGCTCGGGACATCATAATCAGCCCCAGCATTTT.

CDR3 in amino acids: CSVVDGGAFGNTIYF. CDR3 coding DNA: TGCAGCGTTGTCGACGGGGGCGCTTTTGGAAACACCATATATTTT. V is TRBV29-1 and J is TRBJ1-3; a possible D gene is TRBD1 (6 bases). CDR1 SQVTM and CDR2 ANQGSEA come from the germline V gene. This CDR3 is 15 amino acids long. Trimming stripped 4 bases from V and 3 bases from J, with 16 bases between.

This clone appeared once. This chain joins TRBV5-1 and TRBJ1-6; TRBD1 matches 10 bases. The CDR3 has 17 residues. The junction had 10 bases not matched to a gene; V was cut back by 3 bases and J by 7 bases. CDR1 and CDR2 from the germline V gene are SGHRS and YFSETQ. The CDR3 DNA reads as TGCGCCAGCAGCTCCGAGTCCGGGACAGGGGCAAATTCACCCCTCCACTTT. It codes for CASSSESGTGANSPLHF.